The 9 T cell receptor beta chains reported below all come from one sample, sequenced in a study of blood T cells in healthy people across ages (dated by TCRdb to about 2015). The library was prepared using 5' RACE. The instrument given in TCRdb is Illumina HiSeq 2500. The second PCR ran for about 6 to 11 cycles and used a J-beta primer mix along with a sample-barcoded 5' primer. TCRdb redid the processing of the public reads, applying fastp at Q25 and MiXCR, and retained in-frame beta chains. Every entry covers one CDR3 protein and lists the most common genes and DNA from its rows. The sample contains about 1.4 million distinct CDR3 sequences, around 59% of them found a single time. The ten largest make up more than 6% of the sample. The material sequenced was blood. These receptors came from a man aged 18-30 years in good health.

The rearrangement uses TRBV20-1 and TRBJ2-1, with TRBD2 matching 8 bases. With V trimmed by 2 bases and J by 0 bases, 9 bases remained unmatched. The CDR3 has 17 residues. In germline, CDR1 is DFQATT, CDR2 SNEGSKA (reference sequence). In DNA, the CDR3 is TGCAGTGCTAGAAGGCTAGCGGGTAAACACTCCTACAATGAGCAGTTCTTC. Its translation: CSARRLAGKHSYNEQFF.

The chain is built from TRBV7-2 and TRBJ1-6, with D unresolved. V was pared by 4 bases and J by 9 bases, with 4 bases between. The CDR3 length is 11 residues. Germline V gives CDR1 SGHTA, CDR2 FQGNSA. CDR3 sequence (DNA): TGTGCCAGCAGCTGGGGTTCACCCCTCCACTTT. Translation gives CASSWGSPLHF. Supplemented by reference TRBV7-2 and TRBJ1-6, the full variable domain reads GAGVSQSPSNKVTEKGKDVELRCDPISGHTALYWYRQSLGQGLEFLIYFQGNSAPDKSGLPSDRFSAERTGGSVSTLTIQRTQQEDSAVYLCASSWGSPLHFGNGTRLTVT.

Only a few counts were recorded for this clonotype. The chain carries TRBV4-1 and TRBJ2-7; 9 positions agree with TRBD2. CDR1 MGHRA and CDR2 YSYEKL come from the germline V gene. CDR3 size: 16 residues. J was trimmed by 6 bases and V by 4 bases; bases with no gene match: 13. The CDR3 nucleotides are TGCGCCAGCAGCCGAAACCCCGGGACTAGCTCCGCCGAGCAGTACTTC. Translated, it gives CASSRNPGTSSAEQYF.

This chain uses TRBV15 with TRBJ1-1, with TRBD1 as a possible D gene (5 bases). Germline V gene lookup returns CDR1 LNHNV and CDR2 YYDKDF (reference sequence). V was shortened by 5 bases and J by 6 bases, with 22 bases between the two germline ends. The length of the CDR3 is 16 residues. The CDR3 is CATSRFPGRPNAEAFF. CDR3 DNA: TGTGCCACCAGCCGATTTCCAGGGCGCCCAAACGCTGAAGCTTTCTTT.

V is TRBV5-1 and J is TRBJ1-1, with D maybe TRBD1 (5 bases). The CDR3 length is 16 residues. The germline V and J ends were trimmed by 4 bases and 6 bases, with 22 bases remaining between them. Germline lookup yields CDR1 SGHRS and CDR2 YFSETQ. The CDR3 DNA is TGCGCCAGCAGCCGAAAAGGTAGGGACGGTGCGGCTGAAGCTTTCTTT. Translated, it gives CASSRKGRDGAAEAFF.

The V and J genes are TRBV12-3 or TRBV12-4 and TRBJ2-1; 10 nucleotides match TRBD1. There are 14 residues in the CDR3. The ends lost 10 bases at V and 3 bases at J; junction bases unmatched: 6. CDR3 in amino acids: CATRQGAFYNEQFF. CDR3 coding DNA: TGTGCCACCCGACAGGGGGCGTTCTACAATGAGCAGTTCTTC.

The chain couples TRBV14 to TRBJ2-4; TRBD1 might be the D (6 bases). Germline CDR1 SGHDN, CDR2 FVKESK. Between the trimmed V and J ends, which lost 1 base and 6 bases, there was a span of 10 bases. This CDR3 is 14 amino acids long. For the CDR3, the DNA is TGTGCCAGCAGCCAAGCAGGGGTCGGAAACATTCAGTACTTC. It encodes CASSQAGVGNIQYF.

The chain has TRBV7-9 and TRBJ2-4, with D possibly being TRBD1 (6 bases). The DNA matches TRBJ2-7 better at its end, which makes the J call doubtful. The CDR3 is 13 amino acids. From germline, CDR1 is SEHNR and CDR2 FQNEAQ (reference sequence). Here the CDR3 DNA reads TGTGCCAGCAGCCCGAACGACAGGAACGAGCAGTACTTC. It translates to CASSPNDRNEQYF.

This clonotype has just one count. This sequence joins TRBV5-1 and TRBJ1-6, with D hard to call. Germline V gene sequence: CDR1 SGHRS, CDR2 YFSETQ. CDR3 length: 15 residues. Trimming took 0 bases from V and 5 from J, leaving 9 bases between them. The CDR3: CASSLAGINNSPLHF. The CDR3 DNA reads TGCGCCAGCAGCTTGGCGGGAATAAATAATTCACCCCTCCACTTT.